Each of the 14 T cell receptor beta chains below was sequenced from the same sample in a study of T cell changes during pregnancy in multiple sclerosis. Profiling relied on immunoSEQ multiplex PCR, and the TCRdb table lists in-frame clones only, not all of them. The sample lists approximately 18,000 clones, roughly 81% seen once, with 8% to 10% in the top ten. Here the sequenced sample was CD8+ T cells from peripheral blood mononuclear cells, taken in the second trimester of pregnancy. These receptors originate from a female donor in good health, enrolled as a control in a pregnancy study.

The V gene is TRBV5-8, the J gene TRBJ1-2; D not certain. The CDR3 length is 14 residues. V shed 6 bases and J shed 3 bases, with 15 bases lying between them. Germline V gene data show CDR1 as SGHTS and CDR2 as YDEGEE. The CDR3 sequence: CASKAAGPHYGYTF. Written as DNA, the CDR3 is TGTGCCAGCAAAGCGGCCGGGCCACACTATGGCTACACCTTC.

This chain uses TRBV2 with TRBJ2-5; D gene ambiguous. CDR3 size: 14 residues. Trimming stripped 6 bases from V and 2 bases from J, with 13 bases between. The germline gives CDR1 SNHLY, CDR2 FYNNEI. The CDR3 spells CASRTGGSQETQYF. As DNA, the CDR3 is TGTGCCAGCAGGACTGGCGGATCTCAAGAGACCCAGTACTTC.

J is TRBJ1-4 and V is TRBV10-2; TRBD1 matches at 8 bases. The CDR3 extends over 16 amino acids. The V gene end was trimmed by 1 base and the J gene end by 3 bases; junction bases not matched to a gene: 4. In germline, CDR1 is WSHSY, CDR2 SAAADI. CDR3 bases: TGCGCCAGCAGTGAGTTCGGACAGGGCCCTAATGAAAAACTGTTTTTT. Protein sequence: CASSEFGQGPNEKLFF.

The chain recombines TRBV11-2 with TRBJ2-1; a weak D match, TRBD2 (6 bases). The V and J ends lost 2 bases and 9 bases respectively, with 14 bases between them. Germline CDR1 SGHAT, CDR2 FQNNGV. The CDR3 consists of 14 residues. The CDR3 region has the DNA TGTGCCAGCAGCTTAACGGGGAGGAGAGTTGAGCAGTTCTTC. As protein: CASSLTGRRVEQFF.

The rearrangement uses TRBV9 and TRBJ2-3; 9 bases are shared with TRBD1. CDR1 SGDLS and CDR2 YYNGEE come from the germline V gene. Germline trimming cut 0 bases from V and 2 bases from J; bases unmatched to any gene: 1. The CDR3 is made up of 15 amino acids. For the CDR3, the DNA is TGTGCCAGCAGCGTAGGGACAGGGGTCACAGATACGCAGTATTTT. Translated: CASSVGTGVTDTQYF.

The rearrangement joins TRBV13 to TRBJ2-2, with D perhaps TRBD1 (6 bases). CDR1 and CDR2 from the germline V gene are PRHDT and FYEKMQ (reference sequence). V lost 3 bases and J lost 7, with 12 bases in between. The CDR3 is 14 amino acids. This CDR3 is CASSFNRVGGELFF. In DNA, the CDR3 is TGTGCCAGCAGCTTCAACAGGGTAGGCGGGGAGCTGTTTTTT.

This rearrangement joins TRBV4-1 to TRBJ2-3, with 8 bases matching TRBD1. The germline V gene has CDR1 MGHRA and CDR2 YSYEKL. The CDR3 sequence is 17 residues long. Losses at the gene ends were 3 bases for V and 1 base for J; bases not matched to a gene: 9. CDR3 DNA: TGCGCCAGCAGCCAGTCAGTCCCGGGACAGGGCACAGATACGCAGTATTTT. It codes for CASSQSVPGQGTDTQYF.

The chain has TRBV27 and TRBJ1-1, with D possibly matching TRBD1 (6 bases). Germline CDR1 MNHEY, CDR2 SMNVEV (reference sequence). The CDR3 runs to 13 residues. Trimming removed 8 bases from V and 0 bases from J, with 10 bases in between. The CDR3 region has the DNA TGTGCCAGCGAGGACAGAGTGAACACTGAAGCTTTCTTT. Protein: CASEDRVNTEAFF.

V is TRBV2 and J is TRBJ1-2, with TRBD1 as a possible D gene (6 bases). V was pared by 6 bases and J by 8 bases, with 16 bases between. Looked up from germline, CDR1 is SNHLY and CDR2 is FYNNEI. The CDR3 extends over 13 amino acids. CDR3 region: CASRDSPGGGYTF. The CDR3 DNA sequence: TGTGCCAGCAGGGACAGCCCCGGCGGGGGCTACACCTTC.

The genes are TRBV7-9 and TRBJ1-1, with 7 bases that match TRBD1. The V and J ends lost 5 bases and 1 base, in that order; junction bases with no gene match: 7. Germline lookup yields CDR1 SEHNR and CDR2 FQNEAQ (reference sequence). CDR3 length: 15 amino acids. CDR3 sequence (DNA): TGTGCCAGCAGCCCTAGGACAGGAACGAACACTGAAGCTTTCTTT. It yields the protein CASSPRTGTNTEAFF.

The CDR3 DNA is TGTGCCAGCAGGGGCGCGGTAGCGGCGGACAATGAGCAGTTCTTC. Translated, it gives CASRGAVAADNEQFF. The chain couples TRBV25-1 to TRBJ2-1; D might be TRBD2 (6 bases). Germline-derived CDR1 and CDR2 are MGHDK and SYGVNS. This CDR3 is built from 15 residues. Between the trimmed V and J ends, which lost 6 bases and 5 bases, there was a span of 17 bases.

The rearrangement joins TRBV6-5 to TRBJ2-2; possibly TRBD2 for D (5 bases). V lost 2 bases, J lost 13 bases, and 14 bases lay in between. Germline CDR1 and CDR2: MNHEY and SVGAGI. The CDR3 spans 13 residues. The CDR3 DNA is TGTGCCAGCAGTTACATGCCCCGGGGAGTGCTGTTTTTT. Amino acids: CASSYMPRGVLFF.

V is TRBV4-3 and J is TRBJ2-7, with TRBD1 matching 9 bases. The CDR3 consists of 17 residues. Germline V gene data show CDR1 as LGHNA and CDR2 as YSLEER. V lost 1 base, J lost 4 bases, and 11 bases stayed unmatched. The CDR3 region has the DNA TGCGCCAGCAGCCAAGGGACCGGGACAGGGAATGCGTACGAGCAGTACTTC. The encoded protein is CASSQGTGTGNAYEQYF.

This clone has a handful of counts. The chain joins TRBV19 to TRBJ1-2; 7 nucleotides match TRBD1. The CDR3 sequence is 15 residues long. Germline V gene sequence: CDR1 LNHDA, CDR2 SQIVND (reference sequence). V lost 3 bases, J lost 5 bases, and 9 bases stayed unmatched. The CDR3 DNA follows: TGTGCCAGTAGTATCGTCCCCGGGACAGTTTATGGCTACACCTTC. Its protein product is CASSIVPGTVYGYTF.